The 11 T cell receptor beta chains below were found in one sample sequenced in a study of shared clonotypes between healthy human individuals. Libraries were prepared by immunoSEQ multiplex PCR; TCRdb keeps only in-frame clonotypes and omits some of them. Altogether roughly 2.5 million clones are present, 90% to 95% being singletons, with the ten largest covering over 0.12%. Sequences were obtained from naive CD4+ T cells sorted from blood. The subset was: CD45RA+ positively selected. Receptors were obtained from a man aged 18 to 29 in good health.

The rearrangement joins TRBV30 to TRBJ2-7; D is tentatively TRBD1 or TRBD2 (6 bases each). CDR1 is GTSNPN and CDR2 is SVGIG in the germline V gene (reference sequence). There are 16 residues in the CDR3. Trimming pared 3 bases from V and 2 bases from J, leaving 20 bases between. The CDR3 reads CAWRVQFRGPAYEQYF. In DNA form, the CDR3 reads TGTGCCTGGAGGGTCCAATTTCGGGGGCCCGCCTACGAGCAGTACTTC.

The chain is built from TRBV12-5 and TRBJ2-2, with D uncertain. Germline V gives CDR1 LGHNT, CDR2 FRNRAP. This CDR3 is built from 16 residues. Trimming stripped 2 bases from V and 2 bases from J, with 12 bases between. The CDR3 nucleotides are TGTGCTAGTGGTTTGTTAGTGACTTATAACACCGGGGAGCTGTTTTTT. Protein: CASGLLVTYNTGELFF.

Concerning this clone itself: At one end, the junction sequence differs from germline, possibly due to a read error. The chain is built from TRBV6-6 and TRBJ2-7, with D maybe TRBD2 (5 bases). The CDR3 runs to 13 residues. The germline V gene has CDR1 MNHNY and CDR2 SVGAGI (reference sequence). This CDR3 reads CASSYFEGYERYF. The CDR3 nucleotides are TGTGCCAGCAGTTACTTTGAGGGATACGAGCGGTACTTC.

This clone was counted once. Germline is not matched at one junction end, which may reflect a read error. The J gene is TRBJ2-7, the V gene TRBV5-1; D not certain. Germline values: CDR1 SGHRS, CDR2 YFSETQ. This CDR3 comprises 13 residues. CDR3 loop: CTSSLALGYEQYF. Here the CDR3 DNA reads TGCACCAGCAGCTTGGCCTTGGGCTACGAGCAGTACTTC.

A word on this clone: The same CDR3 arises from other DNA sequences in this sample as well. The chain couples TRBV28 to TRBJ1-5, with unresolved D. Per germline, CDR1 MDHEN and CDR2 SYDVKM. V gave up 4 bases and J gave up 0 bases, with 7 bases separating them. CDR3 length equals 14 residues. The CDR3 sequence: CASSWTDSNQPQHF. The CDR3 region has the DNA TGTGCCAGCAGTTGGACGGATAGCAATCAGCCCCAGCATTTT.

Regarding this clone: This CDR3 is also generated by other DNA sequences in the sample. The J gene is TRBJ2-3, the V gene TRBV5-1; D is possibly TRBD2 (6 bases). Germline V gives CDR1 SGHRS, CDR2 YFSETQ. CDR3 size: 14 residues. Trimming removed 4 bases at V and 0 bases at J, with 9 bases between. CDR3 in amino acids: CASSTGASTDTQYF. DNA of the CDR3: TGCGCCAGCAGCACGGGAGCTAGCACAGATACGCAGTATTTT.

The CDR3 here is CASSDADRDNSPLHF. Here the CDR3 DNA reads TGTGCCAGCAGTGATGCGGACAGAGATAATTCACCCCTCCACTTT. The chain combines TRBV2 with TRBJ1-6; perhaps TRBD1 as D (6 bases). This CDR3 is built from 15 residues. Germline lookup yields CDR1 SNHLY and CDR2 FYNNEI. Deletions cut 3 bases from V and 5 bases from J, with 11 bases between.

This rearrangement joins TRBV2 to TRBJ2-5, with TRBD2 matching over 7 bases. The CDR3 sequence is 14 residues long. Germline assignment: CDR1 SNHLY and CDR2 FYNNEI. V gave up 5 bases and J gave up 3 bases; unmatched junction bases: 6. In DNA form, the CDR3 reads TGTGCCAGCAGTCGAGCGGGGAGGGAAGAGACCCAGTACTTC. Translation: CASSRAGREETQYF.

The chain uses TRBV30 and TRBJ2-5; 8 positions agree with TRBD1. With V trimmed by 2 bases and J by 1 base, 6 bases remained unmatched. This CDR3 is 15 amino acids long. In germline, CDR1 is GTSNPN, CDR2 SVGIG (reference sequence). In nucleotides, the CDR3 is TGTGCCTGGAGTTCCCACAGGGGGAGCCAAGAGACCCAGTACTTC. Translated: CAWSSHRGSQETQYF.

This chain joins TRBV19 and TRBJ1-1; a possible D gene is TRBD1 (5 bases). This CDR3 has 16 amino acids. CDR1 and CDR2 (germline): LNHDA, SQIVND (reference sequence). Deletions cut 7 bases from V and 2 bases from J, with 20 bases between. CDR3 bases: TGTGCCAGTATCCCAGCTACGAAGGGACCAAACACTGAAGCTTTCTTT. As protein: CASIPATKGPNTEAFF.

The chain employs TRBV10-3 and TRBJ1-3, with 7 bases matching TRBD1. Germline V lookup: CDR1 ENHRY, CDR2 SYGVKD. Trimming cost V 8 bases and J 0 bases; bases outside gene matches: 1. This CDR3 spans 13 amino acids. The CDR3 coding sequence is TGTGCCATCGGGACAGCCTCTGGAAACACCATATATTTT. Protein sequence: CAIGTASGNTIYF.